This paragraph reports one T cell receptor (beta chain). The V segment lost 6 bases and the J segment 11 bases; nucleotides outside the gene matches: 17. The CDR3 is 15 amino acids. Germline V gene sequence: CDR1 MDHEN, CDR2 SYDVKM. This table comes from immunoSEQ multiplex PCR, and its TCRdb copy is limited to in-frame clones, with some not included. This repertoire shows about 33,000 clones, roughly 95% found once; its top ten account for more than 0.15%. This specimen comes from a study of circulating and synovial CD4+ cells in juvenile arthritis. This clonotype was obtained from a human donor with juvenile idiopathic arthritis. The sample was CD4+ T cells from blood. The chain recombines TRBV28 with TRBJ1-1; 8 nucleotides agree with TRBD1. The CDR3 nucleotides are TGTGCCAGCAGCCCTCTTGGACAGGGCCAAATGGGGGCTTTCTTT. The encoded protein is CASSPLGQGQMGAFF.